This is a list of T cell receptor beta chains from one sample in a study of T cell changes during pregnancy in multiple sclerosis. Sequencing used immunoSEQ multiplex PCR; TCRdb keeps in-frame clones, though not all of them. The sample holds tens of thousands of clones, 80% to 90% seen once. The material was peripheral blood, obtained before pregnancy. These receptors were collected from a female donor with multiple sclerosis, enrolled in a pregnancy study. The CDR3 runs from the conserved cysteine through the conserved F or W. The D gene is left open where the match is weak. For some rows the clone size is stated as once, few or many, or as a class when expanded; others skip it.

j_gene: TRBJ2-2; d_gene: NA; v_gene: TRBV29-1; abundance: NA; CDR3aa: CSVDYANTGELFF; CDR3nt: TGCAGCGTTGACTACGCGAACACCGGGGAGCTGTTTTTT
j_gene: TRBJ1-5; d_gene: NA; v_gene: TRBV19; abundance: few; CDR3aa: CASSRQGNQPQHF; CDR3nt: TGTGCCAGTAGTCGGCAGGGCAATCAGCCCCAGCATTTT
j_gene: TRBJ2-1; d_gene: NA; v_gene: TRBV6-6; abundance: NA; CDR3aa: CASREAEGGAYNEQFF; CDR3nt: TGTGCCAGCAGGGAGGCCGAGGGCGGGGCCTACAATGAGCAGTTCTTC
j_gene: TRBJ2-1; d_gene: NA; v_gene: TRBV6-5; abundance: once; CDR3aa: CASRTLTRGYNEQFF; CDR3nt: TGTGCCAGCCGGACCCTTACAAGGGGGTACAATGAGCAGTTCTTC
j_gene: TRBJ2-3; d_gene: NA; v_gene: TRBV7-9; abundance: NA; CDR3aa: CASSLDLPGTDTQYF; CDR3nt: TGTGCCAGCAGCTTAGATCTCCCCGGGACAGATACGCAGTATTTT
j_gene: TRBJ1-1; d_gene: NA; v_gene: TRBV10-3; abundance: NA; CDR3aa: CAISEQGYIGEAFF; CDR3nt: TGTGCCATCAGTGAACAGGGCTACATAGGGGAAGCTTTCTTT
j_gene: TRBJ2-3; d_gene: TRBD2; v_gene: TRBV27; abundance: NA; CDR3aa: CATHRGLGLTDTQYF; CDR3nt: TGTGCCACCCACCGGGGACTAGGGCTCACAGATACGCAGTATTTT
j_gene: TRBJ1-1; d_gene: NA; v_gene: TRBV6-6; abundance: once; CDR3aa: CASSYSTQQLNTEAFF; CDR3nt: TGTGCCAGCAGTTACTCGACCCAACAGTTGAACACTGAAGCTTTCTTT
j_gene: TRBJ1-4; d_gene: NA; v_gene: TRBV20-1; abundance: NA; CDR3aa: CSASNGEKLFF; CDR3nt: TGCAGTGCTAGTAACGGTGAAAAACTGTTTTTT
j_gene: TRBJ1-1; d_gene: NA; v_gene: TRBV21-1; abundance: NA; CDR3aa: CASSRDRENTEAFF; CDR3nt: TGTGCCAGCAGCCGGGACAGGGAGAACACTGAAGCTTTCTTT
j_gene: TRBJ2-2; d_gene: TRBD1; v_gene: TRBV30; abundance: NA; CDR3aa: CAWTSTGVTGELFF; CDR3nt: TGTGCCTGGACATCAACAGGGGTCACCGGGGAGCTGTTTTTT